This T cell receptor beta chain appears in the sequencing data of a study of shared clonotypes between healthy human individuals. In the study overall: A couple of women and a few men aged 18 to 49 made up the donors.

Naive CD8 populations comprised CD45RO-negative cells positively selected for CCR7, excluding terminally differentiated effector memory CD45RA+ cells. The study, taken as a whole, reports: In general, naive subsets displayed greater estimated richness than memory subsets did. Sampling covered blood only; tissue repertoires likely differ. Roughly 4.6% of naive CD4 clonotypes were common to several donors.

Germline assignment: CDR1 SGHDT and CDR2 YYEEEE. V lost 0 bases and J lost 6, with 4 bases in between. This CDR3 spans 11 amino acids. Sequenced by immunoSEQ multiplex PCR; TCRdb stores in-frame clones only, minus some. The sample lists roughly 2,000,000 clones; 93% were seen once. This clone showed up just a few times. Its specificity is unknown. The sequence derives from a young man in good health. Some clones in this sample may be carry-over from other donors' samples. The J gene is TRBJ2-7, the V gene TRBV5-6, with D uncertain. Sequenced sample: naive CD8+ T cells from PBMCs. The CDR3 protein is CASSLAAEQYF. The DNA for the CDR3 is TGTGCCAGCAGCTTGGCCGCCGAGCAGTACTTC.